Following are 9 T cell receptor beta chains from one sample sequenced in a study of long-term antiretroviral therapy in people with HIV. A v3.0 immunoSEQ assay was performed at survey level. Here immunoSEQ multiplex PCR was the method, and the copy in TCRdb shows in-frame clones only, minus some. The sample includes some 17,000 clones, about four fifths of them seen just once. The sample consisted of unsorted PBMCs, taken just over 3.1 years after starting antiretroviral therapy. The receptors originated from a woman aged 35 to 49 with HIV.

This clone was observed a handful of times. The junction shows a germline mismatch at one end, possibly a read error. CDR3 sequence: CAWSVPVGRVIF. The CDR3 DNA sequence: TGTGCCTGGAGTGTACCGGTGGGTAGGGTTATTTTT. The V call is TRBV30, the J call TRBJ2-3; D is unresolved. This CDR3 comprises 12 residues. Per the germline V gene, CDR1 is GTSNPN and CDR2 is SVGIG (reference sequence).

The chain recombines TRBV7-2 with TRBJ1-2; D is unclear. The germline gives CDR1 SGHTA, CDR2 FQGNSA. V was cut by 5 bases and J by 0 bases, with 7 bases left in between. The CDR3 runs 13 residues. CDR3 nucleotides: TGTGCCAGCAGCCCCGATGCTAACTATGGCTACACCTTC. It encodes CASSPDANYGYTF.

J is TRBJ2-7 and V is TRBV18; TRBD1 might be the D (5 bases). This CDR3 is built from 15 residues. The ends were cut back, 0 bases at V and 5 bases at J, with 14 bases in the middle. Germline V CDR1 and CDR2: KGHSH, LQKENI. The CDR3 protein is CASSPPSQGLHEQYF. The CDR3 DNA reads as TGTGCCAGCTCACCACCGTCGCAGGGCCTCCACGAGCAGTACTTC.

The chain is built from TRBV6-1 and TRBJ2-3; 8 positions match TRBD1. V gave up 5 bases and J gave up 1 base; unmatched junction bases: 2. Germline CDR1 reads MNHNS; CDR2 reads SASEGT. The CDR3 has 14 amino acids. CDR3 nucleotide sequence: TGTGCCAGCAGTCCGACAGGGGGCACAGATACGCAGTATTTT. This translates into CASSPTGGTDTQYF.

This clone came up a few times. The J gene is TRBJ1-2, the V gene TRBV4-1; unclear D gene. V lost 2 bases and J 4 bases, leaving 11 bases between the germline ends. The CDR3 sequence is 14 residues long. Germline CDR1 reads MGHRA; CDR2 reads YSYEKL. CDR3 coding DNA: TGCGCCAGCAGCCAATGGGGTTCGAGCTATGGCTACACCTTC. As protein: CASSQWGSSYGYTF.

The V gene is TRBV6-6, the J gene TRBJ2-5, with a tentative D call TRBD1 (6 bases). V dropped 2 bases and J dropped 4 bases, with 11 bases sitting between them. The V gene's germline CDR1 is MNHNY and CDR2 SVGAGI (reference sequence). The CDR3 sequence is 14 residues long. The CDR3 protein is CASSYLGAGETQYF. For the CDR3, the DNA is TGTGCCAGCAGTTACCTGGGGGCAGGAGAGACCCAGTACTTC.

The V gene is TRBV27, the J gene TRBJ1-1; D gene ambiguous. Germline values: CDR1 MNHEY, CDR2 SMNVEV (reference sequence). CDR3 length: 16 amino acids. Trimming took off 5 bases at V and 0 bases at J, with 16 bases between the two ends. The CDR3 loop reads CASSTDPWTVNTEAFF. CDR3 DNA sequence: TGTGCCAGCAGTACTGACCCTTGGACGGTGAACACTGAAGCTTTCTTT.

The chain couples TRBV10-3 to TRBJ1-2; TRBD1 matches at 7 bases. The CDR3 has 14 amino acids. V shed 4 bases and J 8 bases; nucleotides not matched to a gene: 10. From germline, CDR1 is ENHRY and CDR2 SYGVKD. The CDR3 nucleotides read TGTGCCATCAGTGGGTCCGGGACAGCGGCGGGCTACACCTTC. Encoded protein: CAISGSGTAAGYTF.

The rearrangement joins TRBV7-9 to TRBJ2-1, with TRBD2 identical over 8 bases. After removal of 1 base from V and 7 bases from J, the junction contained 6 bases not matched to a gene. This CDR3 has 15 amino acids. Germline V gene sequence: CDR1 SEHNR, CDR2 FQNEAQ (reference sequence). CDR3 bases: TGTGCCAGCAGCTTAGAGTGGGCGGGGGGTAATGAGCAGTTCTTC. This gives the protein CASSLEWAGGNEQFF.